The entry below describes one T cell receptor beta chain. It lacks a known antigen. Base-call qualities are not available, and no considerably larger clone is one nucleotide away. This sample was included in a study of cytomegalovirus exposure and HLA in healthy donors (dated by TCRdb to 2016 to 2017). With regard to the full study: An earlier analysis of 587 of the donors reported approximately 270 Gb of sequence data and approximately 110 million unique TCR beta sequences from 190 million or so T cells. Among some 400 genotyped donors of the cohort, an average of approximately 220,000 unique TCR beta nucleotide sequences was sequenced per donor, of which 15% to 20% were non-productive. All discovery cohort repertoires had been generated using a single sequencing platform. To predict cytomegalovirus infection status, the study combined high-throughput TCR immunosequencing, statistical association of individual TCRs with disease status, and machine learning. In an earlier analysis of 500 to 650 of the donors, high-throughput TCR beta sequencing was used to judge whether each TCR beta V gene segment behaved as functional or pseudogenic. The number of donors typed differed by locus, with roughly 620-640 for A, B, C, DRB1 and DQB1, around 520 for DQA1, nearly 610 for DPA1, and some 440 for DPB1. Alongside the repertoire data, information on donor age, sex, ethnicity and CMV serostatus was compiled. Several DR-DQ haplotypes were treated as single units for association and clustering because of strong linkage in the cohort. Both class I and class II loci were covered by HLA typing, at four-digit resolution. The study profiled the T cell repertoires of 500 to 800 subjects by immunosequencing and related them to cytomegalovirus serostatus. A later analysis re-analyzed previously published TCR beta repertoires from 550 to 700 donors and added high-resolution HLA genotyping to study TCR occurrence patterns. A separate validation cohort of 100 to 150 different subjects was used in addition to the roughly 700-subject first cohort. In a later genetic analysis, genome-wide SNP genotypes for about 60% of the 666 donors were used, and that subset was treated as a discovery cohort. An early release covering roughly 640 HLA-typed donors comprised approximately 290 gigabases of sequencing data and around 85 million unique TCR sequences. Among the approximately 400 genotyped donors, under 90% belonged to the genetic ancestry cluster associated with self-reported Caucasian donors. The study aimed to test whether cataloging public T cell receptors could reveal signatures of past pathogen exposure. The later analysis used no new phenotypic data to find candidate immune exposures, relying instead on TCR beta sequences and their occurrence across donors. Paper-wide results and their limitations: Most TCR sequences were observed very rarely across donors, whereas some public TCRs were present in many individuals. Because counts were too low, about 15 rarely observed V segments, including chromosome 9 orphons, were left out of the earlier analysis of approximately 500 of the donors. A later analysis found that most CMV-associated TCR beta chains appeared HLA-restricted, with HLA associations seemingly driven largely by CMV exposure. In this cohort, only TCR beta chains were sequenced, and detectable features were limited by the absence of alpha or paired-chain data. A later genetic analysis associated a missense DCLRE1C variant with V-gene and J-gene trimming of TCR beta chains, and an independent cohort replicated the association. Roughly uniform sequencing depth across donors was assumed in presence/absence analyses, although this assumption may not hold. The classifier was reported to diagnose cytomegalovirus status with high specificity and sensitivity in both the original and validation cohorts. The authors suggested that the approach could potentially be generalized to other disease states and immunological phenotypes. A later analysis associated 16,951 TCR beta sequences with specific HLA alleles at a false discovery rate of 0.05. In an earlier analysis of 500 to 650 of the donors, most TCR beta V segments appeared in productive rearrangements about 90% or about 30% of the time, broadly matching IMGT annotations. A further reported finding was that TCR beta sequences accurately predicted the HLA-A and HLA-B alleles for most subjects in the first cohort. A few of the identified cytomegalovirus-associated TCR beta chains were confirmed in vitro to be specific for cytomegalovirus antigens. Compared with equally common non-associated chains, HLA-associated TCR beta chains in a later analysis were more clonally expanded and had lower generation probabilities. Some IMGT-functional V segments, including TRBV6-2 and TRBV6-3, could not be distinguished by the 87-base-pair reads and were therefore excluded. Linkage disequilibrium might explain the correlated functional status among segregating V segments, but an unknown experimental factor could not be excluded. A later genetic analysis reported fewer N-insertions in productive TCRs among donors in an Asian-associated ancestry cluster than the roughly 650-donor mean. The sequencing pipeline was judged likely to have produced a cluster of highly shared sequence variants as a technical artifact. Assigning TCR associations to individual alleles was difficult when HLA alleles, especially DR and DQ, strongly co-occurred. HLA typing was unavailable for some donors at each locus, so association tests used only the typed subset. For the cohort, immune exposure information was limited to CMV serostatus. According to a later analysis, TCR association rates differed among HLA loci, with DRB1 alleles showing the most associated TCRs and HLA-C alleles showing the fewest. The study gave a list of about 150 TCR beta chains associated with cytomegalovirus. A later analysis reported that several top co-occurrence clusters appeared linked to parvovirus B19, influenza, CMV and Epstein-Barr virus.

Receptor libraries were prepared by the immunoSEQ multiplex PCR assay. A mixture of 60 forward primers for TCR Vbeta segments and 13 reverse primers for TCR Jbeta segments was used in the multiplex PCR. The CDR3 region of rearranged TCR beta genes was amplified from genomic DNA with a multiplex PCR assay. On the Illumina HiSeq System, the amplified TCR beta libraries were sequenced as 87-base-pair reads. The authors' pipeline ran thus. A later analysis tallied roughly 80 million unique TCR beta chains across the approximately 670 repertoires, and about 10 million of those chains were shared by two or more donors. Raw reads were error-corrected and collapsed into unique sequences with a nearest-neighbor algorithm that merged closely related sequences to remove PCR and sequencing errors. Alignment of CDR3 sequences to IMGT reference sequences was used to assign V, D and J gene segments. Each retained sequence needed at least a six-nucleotide match to both a V gene segment and a J gene segment. Rearrangements were called productive when the CDR3 lacked stop codons and stayed in frame with V and J; all others were non-productive. Following IMGT convention, CDR3 was defined as the stretch from the second conserved V-encoded cysteine to the conserved J-encoded phenylalanine. Sequences without an unambiguous match to a single V gene segment were excluded from the earlier analysis of several hundred of the donors. An earlier analysis of under 750 of the donors called V segments functional above 56.7% productive rearrangements and segregating when the between-donor standard deviation exceeded 5%. To diagnose cytomegalovirus status from the catalog of TCR beta chain sequences, a statistical classification framework was built. A later analysis assigned V and J genes by comparing TCR nucleotide sequences with IMGT/GENE-DB human TR gene sequences. Using the TCRdist pipeline, a later analysis assigned CDR3 sequences along with most-parsimonious VDJ recombination scenarios. In a later analysis, each TCR beta chain was defined by its CDR3 amino acid sequence together with its V-gene family, and reads without a unique V-gene family were excluded. In a later analysis, around 600 highly shared, low-generation-probability nucleotide sequences were removed to address suspected cross-contamination and a sequencing artifact. A later analysis calculated a clonal expansion index for each public chain from normalized within-repertoire ranks of inferred template counts. Generation probabilities in a later analysis came from a VDJ recombination model fitted to out-of-frame rearrangements, and those results were checked against IGoR. In a later analysis, hypergeometric tests were used to score TCR-TCR, TCR-HLA and TCR-CMV co-occurrence, with a repertoire-size bias correction applied to TCR pairs. To estimate false discovery rates, a later analysis permuted the HLA or CMV assignments 20 times. In a later analysis, co-occurring TCRs were grouped with DBSCAN, and TCRdist sequence similarity was added when clustering was performed within HLA-allele-positive subsets. Repertoires with fewer than 30,000 or more than 120,000 public chains were left out of co-occurrence clustering, as were four to six repertoires with anomalous nucleotide sharing. The source is immuneACCESS, and TCRdb retained only in-frame sequences with V and J called. Part of the clones is not carried over; for the studies checked, unresolved V genes explain less than half of this, and the remainder is unexplained. Clone size and V and J calls were adopted from that table, with D and trimming inferred from the DNA. The sample table shows about 160,000 clones, and 80% to 90% are seen once. Approximately 7% of the sample is in the top ten clones.

Here V drops 3 bases and J drops 0 bases, and the junction holds 10 bases not matched to any gene. The CDR3 has 18 amino acids, counting the end cysteine and phenylalanine. Of all the DNA, just the CDR3 is kept, 54 bases in frame from base 1. CDR1 LNHDA and CDR2 SQIVND are derived from the germline V gene (reference sequence). The cohort comprised some 700 healthy bone marrow donors. At the time of sampling, all cohort members were nominally healthy, though unrecorded immune exposures were likely present. The donor tested CMV seropositive, placing the donor among the roughly 270 seropositive members of the cohort. A peripheral blood sample was collected from each donor, and TCR beta sequencing was performed on peripheral blood mononuclear cells. Genomic DNA extraction from the blood cell samples was performed with the Qiagen DNeasy Blood Extraction Kit.

This clonotype was sampled from a woman in her twenties or thirties in good health and CMV-seropositive. The specimen sequenced was PBMCs. This receptor chain uses TRBV19 and TRBJ1-3; 8 bases in between match TRBD1. The CDR3 has the sequence CASSIWTGRLSSGNTIYF. The bases read TGTGCCAGTAGTATCTGGACAGGGCGCCTATCCTCTGGAAACACCATATATTTT.